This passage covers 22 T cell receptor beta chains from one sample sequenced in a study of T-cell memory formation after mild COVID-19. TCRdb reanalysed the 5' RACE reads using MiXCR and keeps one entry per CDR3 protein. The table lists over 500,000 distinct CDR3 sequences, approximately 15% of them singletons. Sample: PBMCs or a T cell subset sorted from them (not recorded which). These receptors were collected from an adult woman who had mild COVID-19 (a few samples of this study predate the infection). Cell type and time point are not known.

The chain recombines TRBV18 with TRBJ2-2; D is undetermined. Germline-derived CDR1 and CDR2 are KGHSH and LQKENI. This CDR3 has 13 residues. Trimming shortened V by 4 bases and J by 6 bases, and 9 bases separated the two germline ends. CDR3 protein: CASSLDPAGELFF. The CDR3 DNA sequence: TGTGCCAGCTCACTTGACCCCGCCGGGGAGCTGTTTTTT. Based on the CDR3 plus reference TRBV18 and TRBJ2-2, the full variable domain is NAGVMQNPRHLVRRRGQEARLRCSPMKGHSHVYWYRQLPEEGLKFMVYLQKENIIDESGMPKERFSAEFPKEGPSILRIQQVVRGDSAAYFCASSLDPAGELFFGEGSRLTVL.

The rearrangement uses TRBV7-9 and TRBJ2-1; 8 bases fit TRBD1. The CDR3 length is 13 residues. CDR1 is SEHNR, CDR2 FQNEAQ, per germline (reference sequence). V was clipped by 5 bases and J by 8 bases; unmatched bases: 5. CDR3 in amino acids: CASSLQGGDEQFF. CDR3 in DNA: TGTGCCAGCAGCCTACAGGGGGGAGATGAGCAGTTCTTC.

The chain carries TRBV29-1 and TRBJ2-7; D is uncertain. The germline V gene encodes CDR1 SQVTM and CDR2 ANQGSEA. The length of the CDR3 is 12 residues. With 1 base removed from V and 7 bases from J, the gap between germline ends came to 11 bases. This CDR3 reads CSVEGLDAEQYF. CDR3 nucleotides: TGCAGCGTTGAAGGGCTGGACGCAGAGCAGTACTTC.

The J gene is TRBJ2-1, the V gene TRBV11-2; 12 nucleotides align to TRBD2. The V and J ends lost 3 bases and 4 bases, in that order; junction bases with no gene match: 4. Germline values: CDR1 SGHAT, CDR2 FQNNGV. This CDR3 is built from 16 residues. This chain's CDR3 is CASSFTSGGLYNEQFF. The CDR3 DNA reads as TGTGCCAGCAGCTTTACTAGCGGGGGGTTGTACAATGAGCAGTTCTTC.

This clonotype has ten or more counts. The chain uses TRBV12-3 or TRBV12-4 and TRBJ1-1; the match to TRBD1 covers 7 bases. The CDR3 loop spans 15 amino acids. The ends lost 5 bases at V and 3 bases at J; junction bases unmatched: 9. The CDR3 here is CASSPPTGVDTEAFF. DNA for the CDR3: TGTGCCAGCAGTCCCCCCACAGGGGTGGACACTGAAGCTTTCTTT.

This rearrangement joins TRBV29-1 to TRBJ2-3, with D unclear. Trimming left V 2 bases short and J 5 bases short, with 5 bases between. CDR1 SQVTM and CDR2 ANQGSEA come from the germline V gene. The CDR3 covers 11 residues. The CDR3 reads CSVELVDTQYF. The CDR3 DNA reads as TGCAGCGTTGAATTGGTAGATACGCAGTATTTT.

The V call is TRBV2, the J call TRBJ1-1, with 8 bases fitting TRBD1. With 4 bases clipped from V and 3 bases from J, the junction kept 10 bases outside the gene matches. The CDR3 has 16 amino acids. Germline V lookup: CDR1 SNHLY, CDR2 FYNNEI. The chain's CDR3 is CASSGEGRGQDTEAFF. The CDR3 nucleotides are TGTGCCAGCAGTGGCGAGGGCAGGGGGCAGGACACTGAAGCTTTCTTT.

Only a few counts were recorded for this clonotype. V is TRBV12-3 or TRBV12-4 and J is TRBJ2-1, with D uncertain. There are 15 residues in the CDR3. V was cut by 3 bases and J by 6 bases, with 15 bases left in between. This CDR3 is CASSFTLNTRNEQFF. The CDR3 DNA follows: TGTGCCAGCAGTTTCACCTTAAACACCCGCAATGAGCAGTTCTTC.

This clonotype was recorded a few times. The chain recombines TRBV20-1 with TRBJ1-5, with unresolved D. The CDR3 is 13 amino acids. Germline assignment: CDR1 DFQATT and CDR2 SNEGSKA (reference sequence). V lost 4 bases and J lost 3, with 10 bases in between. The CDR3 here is CSAKLSPNQPQHF. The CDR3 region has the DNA TGCAGTGCTAAATTAAGTCCCAATCAGCCCCAGCATTTT.

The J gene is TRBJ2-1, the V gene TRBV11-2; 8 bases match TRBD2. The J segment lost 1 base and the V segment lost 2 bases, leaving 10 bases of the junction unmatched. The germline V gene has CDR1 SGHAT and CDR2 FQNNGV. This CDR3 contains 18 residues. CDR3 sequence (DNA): TGTGCCAGCAGCTTACACCTACGTCCGGGGGGGTCCTACAATGAGCAGTTCTTC. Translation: CASSLHLRPGGSYNEQFF.

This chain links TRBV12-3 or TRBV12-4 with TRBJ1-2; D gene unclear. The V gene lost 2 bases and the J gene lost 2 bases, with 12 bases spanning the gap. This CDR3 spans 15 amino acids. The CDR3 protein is CASSLSGRHNYGYTF. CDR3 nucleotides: TGTGCCAGCAGTTTATCCGGGCGGCACAACTATGGCTACACCTTC.

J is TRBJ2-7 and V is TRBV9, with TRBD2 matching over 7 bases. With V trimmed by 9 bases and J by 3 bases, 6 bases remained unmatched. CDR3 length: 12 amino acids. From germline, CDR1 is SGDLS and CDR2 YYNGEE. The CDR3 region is CAIGGFRYEQYF. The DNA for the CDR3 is TGTGCCATCGGGGGGTTCCGCTACGAGCAGTACTTC.

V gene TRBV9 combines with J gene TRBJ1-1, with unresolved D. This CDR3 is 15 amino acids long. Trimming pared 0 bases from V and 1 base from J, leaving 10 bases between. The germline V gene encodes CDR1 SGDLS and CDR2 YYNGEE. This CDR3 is CASSVGGLQNTEAFF. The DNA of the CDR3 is TGTGCCAGCAGCGTAGGGGGTCTACAGAACACTGAAGCTTTCTTT. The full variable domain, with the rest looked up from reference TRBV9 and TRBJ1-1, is DSGVTQTPKHLITATGQRVTLRCSPRSGDLSVYWYQQSLDQGLQFLIQYYNGEERAKGNILERFSAQQFPDLHSELNLSSLELGDSALYFCASSVGGLQNTEAFFGQGTRLTVV.

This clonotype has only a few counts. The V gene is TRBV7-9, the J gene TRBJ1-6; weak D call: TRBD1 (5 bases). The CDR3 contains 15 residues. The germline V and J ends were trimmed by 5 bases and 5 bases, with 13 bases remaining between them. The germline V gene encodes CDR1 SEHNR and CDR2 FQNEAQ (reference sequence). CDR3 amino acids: CASSLRTLHNSPLHF. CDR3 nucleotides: TGTGCCAGCAGCCTCCGGACACTTCATAATTCACCCCTCCACTTT.

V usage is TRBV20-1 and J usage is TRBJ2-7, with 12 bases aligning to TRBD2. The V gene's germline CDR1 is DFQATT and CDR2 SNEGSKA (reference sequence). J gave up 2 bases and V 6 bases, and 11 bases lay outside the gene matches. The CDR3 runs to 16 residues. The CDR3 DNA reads TGCAGTGCGCCGACTAGCGGGAGCCAGTGGCCCTACGAGCAGTACTTC. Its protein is CSAPTSGSQWPYEQYF.

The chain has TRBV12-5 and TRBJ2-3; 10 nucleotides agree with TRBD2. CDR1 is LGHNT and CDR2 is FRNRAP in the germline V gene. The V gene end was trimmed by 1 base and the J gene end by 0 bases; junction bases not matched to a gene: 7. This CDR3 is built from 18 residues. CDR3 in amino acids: CASGLAEKTSGSTDTQYF. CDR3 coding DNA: TGTGCTAGTGGTTTGGCCGAAAAGACTAGCGGGAGCACAGATACGCAGTATTTT.

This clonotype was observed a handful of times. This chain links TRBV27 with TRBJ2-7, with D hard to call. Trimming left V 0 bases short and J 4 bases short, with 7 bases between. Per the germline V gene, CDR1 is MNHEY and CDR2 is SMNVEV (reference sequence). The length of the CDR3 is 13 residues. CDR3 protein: CASSLSLLYEQYF. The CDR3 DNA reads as TGTGCCAGCAGTTTATCTCTGCTTTACGAGCAGTACTTC.

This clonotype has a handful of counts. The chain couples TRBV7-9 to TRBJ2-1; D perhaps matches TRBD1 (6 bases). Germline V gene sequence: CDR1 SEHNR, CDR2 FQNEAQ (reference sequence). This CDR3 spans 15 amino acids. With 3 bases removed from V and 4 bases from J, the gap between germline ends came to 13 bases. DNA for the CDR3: TGTGCCAGCAGCTTTCAGGGGCGAAAATACAATGAGCAGTTCTTC. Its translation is CASSFQGRKYNEQFF.

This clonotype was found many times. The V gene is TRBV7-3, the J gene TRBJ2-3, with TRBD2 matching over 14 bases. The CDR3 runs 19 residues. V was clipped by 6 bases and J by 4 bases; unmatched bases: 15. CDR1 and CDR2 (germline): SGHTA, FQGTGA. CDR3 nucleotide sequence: TGTGCCAGCAGTTCCACTCCCCCAGGGACTAGCGGGAGCGCAGATACGCAGTATTTT. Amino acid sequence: CASSSTPPGTSGSADTQYF.

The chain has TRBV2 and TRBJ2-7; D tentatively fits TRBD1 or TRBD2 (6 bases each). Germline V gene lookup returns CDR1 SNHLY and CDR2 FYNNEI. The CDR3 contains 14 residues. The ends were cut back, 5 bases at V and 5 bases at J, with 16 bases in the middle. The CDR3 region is CASSLEGGQNEQYF. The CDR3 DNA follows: TGTGCCAGCAGTCTAGAGGGGGGCCAGAACGAGCAGTACTTC.

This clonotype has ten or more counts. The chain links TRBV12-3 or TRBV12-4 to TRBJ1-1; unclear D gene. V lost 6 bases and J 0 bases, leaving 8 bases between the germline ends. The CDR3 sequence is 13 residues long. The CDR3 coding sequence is TGTGCCAGCAGAGCCTCGGTGAACACTGAAGCTTTCTTT. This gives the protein CASRASVNTEAFF.

CDR3 bases: TGTGCCAGCAGCGGGACTAGCGATGGGGAGCTGTTTTTT. Protein sequence: CASSGTSDGELFF. This chain connects TRBV7-2 to TRBJ2-2, with 10 bases identical to TRBD2. Germline assignment: CDR1 SGHTA and CDR2 FQGNSA. Trimming cost V 5 bases and J 8 bases; bases outside gene matches: 2. There are 13 residues in the CDR3. Full variable domain (outside the CDR3, taken from reference TRBV7-2 and TRBJ2-2): GAGVSQSPSNKVTEKGKDVELRCDPISGHTALYWYRQSLGQGLEFLIYFQGNSAPDKSGLPSDRFSAERTGGSVSTLTIQRTQQEDSAVYLCASSGTSDGELFFGEGSRLTVL.